This T cell receptor beta chain originates from a study of shared clonotypes between healthy human individuals. Germline V gene sequence: CDR1 LNHDA, CDR2 SQIVND (reference sequence). V was clipped by 6 bases and J by 0 bases; unmatched bases: 9. This CDR3 has 17 amino acids. As defined, naive CD8 cells were CD45RO-negative and positively selected for CCR7, with terminally differentiated effector memory CD45RA+ cells excluded. This clone was detected once. Clones were sequenced by immunoSEQ multiplex PCR, and TCRdb holds only the in-frame ones, with some missing. The sample gives hundreds of thousands of clones, 85% to 95% of which show up once; approximately 0.11% is in the top ten.

Sample: naive CD8+ T cells sorted from blood. This TCR was recovered from a woman in her twenties or thirties in good health. The chain combines TRBV19 with TRBJ2-7, with 12 bases matching TRBD2. The CDR3 DNA is TGTGCCAGTAGATATAGGACTAGCGGGGACCACTCCTACGAGCAGTACTTC. Protein product: CASRYRTSGDHSYEQYF.